The 5 T cell receptor beta chains below were found in one sample sequenced in a study of blood T cells in healthy people across ages (dated by TCRdb to between 2014 and 2017). Receptor libraries were prepared by 5' RACE. Sequencing relied on an Illumina HiSeq 2500. The second PCR ran for about 6 to 12 cycles and used a J-beta primer mix along with a sample-barcoded 5' primer. TCRdb reprocessed the public reads (quality trimming at Q25 with fastp, clone calling with MiXCR) and kept in-frame beta chains. CDR3 protein sequences are deduplicated, and each keeps its most common genes and DNA. The sample table shows fewer than 800,000 distinct CDR3 sequences, and approximately 31% are seen once. The ten largest clones represent 15% of the sample. Sequenced input: blood. Source of these receptors: an elderly woman in good health. Donor details come from another sample of the same person, matched by shared clones.

The J gene is TRBJ2-5, the V gene TRBV19; D possibly matches TRBD1 or TRBD2 (6 bases each). Per germline, CDR1 LNHDA and CDR2 SQIVND (reference sequence). The V and J ends lost 3 bases and 1 base respectively, with 12 bases between them. The length of the CDR3 is 15 residues. The CDR3 here is CASSIRGGTQETQYF. CDR3 bases: TGTGCCAGTAGTATTCGAGGGGGGACCCAAGAGACCCAGTACTTC.

This clonotype was seen only a few times. The rearrangement uses TRBV27 and TRBJ2-5; weak D call: TRBD2 (5 bases). The tail of the sequence fits TRBJ2-7 better, so the J call may be wrong. Per germline, CDR1 MNHEY and CDR2 SMNVEV (reference sequence). This CDR3 region has 13 residues. CDR3 nucleotides: TGTGCCAGCAGTTTCGGGGTGACCTACGAGCAGTACTTC. Protein sequence: CASSFGVTYEQYF.

With regard to this clonotype: A read error is possible here, since a much larger clone lies one base away. The chain uses TRBV29-1 and TRBJ1-4; 10 positions match TRBD1. CDR3 length: 12 amino acids. Germline V CDR1 and CDR2: SQVTM, ANQGSEA. CDR3 nucleotide sequence: TGCAGCGTCCGGGACAGGGGTGAAGAACTGTTTTTT. Its protein is CSVRDRGEELFF.

Points on this clonotype: A much bigger clone sits one base away, suggesting this may be a read error. CDR3: CATRDAGATDTQYF. The CDR3 coding sequence is TGTGCCACCAGGGACGCGGGGGCCACAGATACGCAGTATTTT. The V gene is TRBV24-1, the J gene TRBJ2-3; D perhaps matches TRBD2 (7 bases). The V and J ends lost 7 bases and 2 bases respectively, with 12 bases between them. Germline CDR1 is KGHDR and CDR2 is SFDVKD. CDR3 length: 14 amino acids.

This clonotype has a single count. This sequence joins TRBV7-2 and TRBJ2-1, with 8 bases identical to TRBD2. The trim removed 5 bases at V and 6 bases at J, leaving 9 bases unmatched. This CDR3 has 15 amino acids. Per germline, CDR1 SGHTA and CDR2 FQGNSA. The CDR3 here is CASSPGGAFFNEQFF. The CDR3 region has the DNA TGTGCCAGCAGCCCGGGGGGGGCTTTTTTCAATGAGCAGTTCTTC.